These 8 T cell receptor beta chains were sequenced from one sample in a study of PD-1 blockade in classical Hodgkin lymphoma. Time point in this sample: cycle 4 day 1 (C4D1), after less than 7 weeks of nivolumab. All patients relapsed after autologous stem cell transplantation, and brentuximab vedotin exposure varied. Investigators isolated CD4+ T cells from thawed PBMCs through magnetic negative selection. Profiled with immunoSEQ multiplex PCR; TCRdb holds only in-frame clones, not every one. Here the sample spans tens of thousands of clones, around 85% being singletons. The material sequenced was CD4+ T cells from blood, taken before the fourth cycle of nivolumab. Source of these receptors: a human donor with classical Hodgkin lymphoma.

V and J are TRBV7-9 and TRBJ2-5; D may correspond to TRBD1 or TRBD2 (5 bases each). The CDR3 is 16 residues long. V shed 1 base and J shed 5 bases, with 17 bases lying between them. From germline, CDR1 is SEHNR and CDR2 FQNEAQ (reference sequence). CDR3 bases: TGTGCCAGCAGCTTAGTCGGGGCAGAGGTCGGCGAGACCCAGTACTTC. Translation gives CASSLVGAEVGETQYF.

This clone showed up just once. This sequence joins TRBV29-1 and TRBJ2-5; 12 nucleotides line up with TRBD1. CDR1 and CDR2 from the germline V gene are SQVTM and ANQGSEA. The CDR3 runs to 15 residues. Trimming removed 5 bases from V and 2 bases from J; junction bases left unmatched: 6. The CDR3 DNA sequence: TGCAGCGTTCGGGACAGGGGGCGCGGGCAAGAGACCCAGTACTTC. Translation gives CSVRDRGRGQETQYF.

This sequence joins TRBV6-6 and TRBJ2-2; 8 nucleotides agree with TRBD2. The junction had 3 bases not matched to a gene; V was cut back by 5 bases and J by 1 base. In germline, CDR1 is MNHNY, CDR2 SVGAGI (reference sequence). The CDR3 totals 15 residues. This CDR3 reads CASSPGLVNTGELFF. Written as DNA, the CDR3 is TGTGCCAGCAGTCCGGGACTAGTGAACACCGGGGAGCTGTTTTTT.

V and J are TRBV10-3 and TRBJ2-1; 12 nucleotides line up with TRBD2. In germline, CDR1 is ENHRY, CDR2 SYGVKD. V lost 4 bases and J lost 6; bases outside the gene matches: 4. This CDR3 is 15 amino acids long. The CDR3 DNA follows: TGTGCCATCAGTGCGTCTAGCGGGAGGGGCAATGAGCAGTTCTTC. Encoded protein: CAISASSGRGNEQFF.

This chain joins TRBV4-1 and TRBJ2-1, with 11 bases lining up with TRBD2. The CDR3 contains 16 residues. Germline lookup yields CDR1 MGHRA and CDR2 YSYEKL. V shed 5 bases and J 3 bases; nucleotides not matched to a gene: 6. In nucleotides, the CDR3 is TGCGCCAGCAGCGATCAGACTAGCGGGAACTACAATGAGCAGTTCTTC. Amino acids: CASSDQTSGNYNEQFF.

The V call is TRBV7-2, the J call TRBJ2-1; D not resolved. Looked up from germline, CDR1 is SGHTA and CDR2 is FQGNSA. Between the trimmed V and J ends, which lost 2 bases and 7 bases, there was a span of 6 bases. This CDR3 has 12 amino acids. The CDR3, as DNA: TGTGCCAGCAGCTTATTTAGTAATGAGCAGTTCTTC. Translated, it gives CASSLFSNEQFF.

This clone showed up just once. J is TRBJ2-7 and V is TRBV7-2; possibly TRBD1 for D (6 bases). The germline V and J ends were trimmed by 4 bases and 6 bases, with 13 bases remaining between them. The CDR3 runs to 13 residues. CDR1 is SGHTA and CDR2 is FQGNSA in the germline V gene. In nucleotides, the CDR3 is TGTGCCAGCAGCTCAAAGGGGGTTGCCGAGCAGTACTTC. The encoded protein is CASSSKGVAEQYF.

The CDR3 is CSAKQGASGNTIYF. The CDR3 DNA is TGCAGCGCGAAACAGGGGGCTTCGGGAAACACCATATATTTT. The J gene is TRBJ1-3, the V gene TRBV29-1; TRBD1 matches 9 bases. V lost 7 bases, J lost 4 bases, and 8 bases stayed unmatched. The CDR3 runs to 14 residues. Germline loops: CDR1 SQVTM, CDR2 ANQGSEA.